This T cell receptor (beta chain) was documented in a study of T cells after yellow fever vaccination. In this sample, this clonotype turned up a few times. Germline CDR1 and CDR2: SGHTA and FQGTGA. V was trimmed by 5 bases and J by 0 bases, leaving 12 bases between them. CDR3 size: 15 residues. A universal primer site and UMIs were added as TCR cDNA was made by 5'RACE template switching. TCRdb redid the calling of the 5' RACE reads with MiXCR, one entry per CDR3 protein. The sample lists 60,000 to 85,000 distinct CDR3 sequences, about 6.6% occurring once. Here the sequenced sample was CD8+ T cells sorted from PBMCs, taken less than 6 days after the first yellow fever vaccination. The receptor was isolated from a man aged 18 to 29 who received the YFV17D yellow fever vaccine. The chain has TRBV7-3 and TRBJ2-3; weak D call: TRBD1 (6 bases). The CDR3 region has the DNA TGTGCCAGCAGCAGTGGACAGAAAAGCACAGATACGCAGTATTTT. As protein: CASSSGQKSTDTQYF. The whole variable domain, remainder taken from reference TRBV7-3 and TRBJ2-3, is GAGVSQTPSNKVTEKGKYVELRCDPISGHTALYWYRQSLGQGPEFLIYFQGTGAADDSGLPNDRFFAVRPEGSVSTLKIQRTERGDSAVYLCASSSGQKSTDTQYFGPGTRLTVL.